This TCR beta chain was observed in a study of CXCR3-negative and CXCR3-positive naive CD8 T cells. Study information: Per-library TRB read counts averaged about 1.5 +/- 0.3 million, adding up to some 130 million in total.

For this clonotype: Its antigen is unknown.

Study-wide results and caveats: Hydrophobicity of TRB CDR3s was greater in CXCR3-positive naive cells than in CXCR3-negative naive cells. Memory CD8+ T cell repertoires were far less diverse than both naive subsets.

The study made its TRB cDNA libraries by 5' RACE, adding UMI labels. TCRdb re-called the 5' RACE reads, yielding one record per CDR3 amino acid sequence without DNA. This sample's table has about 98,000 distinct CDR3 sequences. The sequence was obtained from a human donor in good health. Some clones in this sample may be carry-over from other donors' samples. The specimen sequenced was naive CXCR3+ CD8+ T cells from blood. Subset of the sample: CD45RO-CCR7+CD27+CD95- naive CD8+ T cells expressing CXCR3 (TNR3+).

The CDR3 is CSVEDFGQDGETQYF. The rearrangement joins TRBV29-1 to TRBJ2-5; as DNA is missing, the TRBD1 call by TCRdb cannot be tested. The CDR3 covers 15 residues. The germline CDR1 and CDR2 sequences are SQVTM and ANQGSEA.